Below, 14 T cell receptor beta chains from the same sample are listed, as sequenced in a study of cytomegalovirus exposure and HLA in healthy donors. In the PCR, 60 Vbeta and 13 Jbeta primers were used. Libraries were prepared by immunoSEQ multiplex PCR; TCRdb keeps only in-frame clonotypes and omits some of them. The sample comprises approximately 150,000 clones, around 80% of which are singletons, and 5% to 6.5% rests with the top ten. The sequencing input was PBMCs. Every receptor here comes from a man in his thirties or forties in good health and CMV-seropositive.

CDR3 sequence: CASSPPGTSGRARYEQYF. The CDR3 bases are TGTGCCAGCAGTCCCCCCGGGACTAGCGGGAGGGCCCGCTACGAGCAGTACTTC. The J gene is TRBJ2-7, the V gene TRBV28, with 16 bases matching TRBD2. The CDR3 is 18 amino acids. Germline trimming cut 5 bases from V and 3 bases from J; bases unmatched to any gene: 10. Germline V gene sequence: CDR1 MDHEN, CDR2 SYDVKM. Drawing the rest from reference TRBV28 and TRBJ2-7, the complete variable domain is DVKVTQSSRYLVKRTGEKVFLECVQDMDHENMFWYRQDPGLGLRLIYFSYDVKMKEKGDIPEGYSVSREKKERFSLILESASTNQTSMYLCASSPPGTSGRARYEQYFGPGTRLTVT.

This clone was seen once. The chain couples TRBV14 to TRBJ2-7; maybe TRBD1 (5 bases). The CDR3 runs 16 residues. V lost 0 bases, J lost 6 bases, and 18 bases lay in between. Germline CDR1 SGHDN, CDR2 FVKESK. The chain's CDR3 is CASSQDFIRAGGEQYF. The CDR3 bases are TGTGCCAGCAGCCAAGATTTTATCAGGGCCGGCGGCGAGCAGTACTTC.

The table lists this clone with a count of one. This rearrangement joins TRBV28 to TRBJ2-7, with 8 bases fitting TRBD2. Germline-derived CDR1 and CDR2 are MDHEN and SYDVKM. The V and J ends lost 4 bases and 4 bases, in that order; junction bases with no gene match: 18. This CDR3 spans 18 amino acids. Here the CDR3 DNA reads TGTGCCAGCAGTTCCCGCGAGTCAACTAGCGGCTACTGGTACGAGCAGTACTTC. It specifies CASSSRESTSGYWYEQYF.

The genes are TRBV11-2 and TRBJ2-5; TRBD1 might be the D (6 bases). V lost 6 bases to trimming and J lost 5 bases, with 13 bases between them. Germline assignment: CDR1 SGHAT and CDR2 FQNNGV. CDR3 length equals 13 residues. The CDR3 protein is CASSLTRGETQYF. In DNA, the CDR3 is TGTGCCAGCAGTCTAACGAGGGGGGAGACCCAGTACTTC.

The chain uses TRBV15 and TRBJ2-1, with 10 bases identical to TRBD2. The CDR3 sequence is 21 residues long. V lost 3 bases and J lost 2; bases outside the gene matches: 19. Per germline, CDR1 LNHNV and CDR2 YYDKDF (reference sequence). The CDR3 loop is CATSSNPGLAIRGPTYNEQFF. Here the CDR3 DNA reads TGTGCCACCAGCAGTAACCCGGGACTAGCGATACGAGGGCCCACCTACAATGAGCAGTTCTTC.

The sample holds a few counts of this clone. The chain is built from TRBV4-1 and TRBJ1-2; TRBD1 aligns across 8 bases. Germline-derived CDR1 and CDR2 are MGHRA and YSYEKL. Losses at the gene ends were 3 bases for V and 4 bases for J; bases not matched to a gene: 10. This CDR3 contains 16 residues. In nucleotides, the CDR3 is TGCGCCAGCAGCCACCTATTACCAACAGGGGGCTATGGCTACACCTTC. Amino acid sequence: CASSHLLPTGGYGYTF.

The chain employs TRBV7-2 and TRBJ1-6; D ambiguous. CDR3 length: 17 amino acids. V shed 6 bases and J shed 10 bases, with 25 bases lying between them. Looked up from germline, CDR1 is SGHTA and CDR2 is FQGNSA. The CDR3 DNA is TGTGCCAGCAGTCCAAGGATAGACGTAGGGAGTGAGTCACCCCTCCACTTT. This encodes CASSPRIDVGSESPLHF.

The V and J genes are TRBV25-1 and TRBJ2-3, with D hard to call. The V end was cut by 2 bases, the J end by 0 bases, with 15 bases between. Germline CDR1 reads MGHDK; CDR2 reads SYGVNS. This CDR3 has 17 residues. The CDR3 sequence is CASSEDVAVSSTDTQYF. The CDR3 DNA reads as TGTGCCAGCAGTGAAGATGTCGCCGTGAGTAGCACAGATACGCAGTATTTT. Full variable domain (missing parts from reference TRBV25-1 and TRBJ2-3): EADIYQTPRYLVIGTGKKITLECSQTMGHDKMYWYQQDPGMELHLIHYSYGVNSTEKGDLSSESTVSRIRTEHFPLTLESARPSHTSQYLCASSEDVAVSSTDTQYFGPGTRLTVL.

This clone was seen only once. The chain recombines TRBV5-1 with TRBJ2-1, with 7 nucleotides matching TRBD1. This CDR3 has 13 amino acids. The V gene's germline CDR1 is SGHRS and CDR2 YFSETQ. The J segment lost 9 bases and the V segment lost 0 bases, leaving 3 bases of the junction unmatched. This CDR3 is CASSLGGGSEQFF. The DNA of the CDR3 is TGCGCCAGCAGCTTGGGAGGGGGCAGTGAGCAGTTCTTC.

The genes are TRBV27 and TRBJ2-4; D might be TRBD2 (6 bases). V lost 6 bases and J lost 0, with 12 bases in between. The CDR3 covers 15 residues. From germline, CDR1 is MNHEY and CDR2 SMNVEV (reference sequence). The CDR3 DNA reads as TGTGCCAGCAGCCCCCTGGGGGGAGCCAAAAACATTCAGTACTTC. This encodes CASSPLGGAKNIQYF.

The chain uses TRBV4-1 and TRBJ2-5, with D unresolved. Germline lookup yields CDR1 MGHRA and CDR2 YSYEKL. The V end lost 4 bases, the J end lost 5 bases, and 20 bases lay between the germline ends. This CDR3 region has 16 residues. Here the CDR3 DNA reads TGCGCCAGCAGCCGAGATGAGACCCAGTCGAGGGAGACCCAGTACTTC. Amino acids: CASSRDETQSRETQYF.

The chain has TRBV6-5 and TRBJ1-2; 9 bases are shared with TRBD1. This CDR3 contains 14 residues. CDR1 and CDR2 from the germline V gene are MNHEY and SVGAGI. V lost 0 bases to trimming and J lost 8 bases; unmatched junction nucleotides: 4. CDR3: CASSYSTGGGGYTF. Here the CDR3 DNA reads TGTGCCAGCAGTTACTCGACAGGGGGGGGCGGCTACACCTTC.

The rearrangement joins TRBV6-5 to TRBJ2-7; D might be TRBD1 (7 bases). Germline V CDR1 and CDR2: MNHEY, SVGAGI. This CDR3 region has 15 residues. With 5 bases removed from V and 3 bases from J, the gap between germline ends came to 17 bases. The CDR3 DNA is TGTGCCAGCAGTGGTCGACAGGGACTTAACTACGAGCAGTACTTC. It encodes CASSGRQGLNYEQYF.

The chain combines TRBV5-1 with TRBJ2-2; tentatively, D is TRBD2 (6 bases). CDR1 and CDR2 from the germline V gene are SGHRS and YFSETQ. The V end was cut by 0 bases, the J end by 3 bases, with 9 bases between. The CDR3 covers 15 residues. This CDR3 reads CASSLAGGDTGELFF. The CDR3 DNA sequence: TGCGCCAGCAGCTTGGCCGGAGGGGACACCGGGGAGCTGTTTTTT.